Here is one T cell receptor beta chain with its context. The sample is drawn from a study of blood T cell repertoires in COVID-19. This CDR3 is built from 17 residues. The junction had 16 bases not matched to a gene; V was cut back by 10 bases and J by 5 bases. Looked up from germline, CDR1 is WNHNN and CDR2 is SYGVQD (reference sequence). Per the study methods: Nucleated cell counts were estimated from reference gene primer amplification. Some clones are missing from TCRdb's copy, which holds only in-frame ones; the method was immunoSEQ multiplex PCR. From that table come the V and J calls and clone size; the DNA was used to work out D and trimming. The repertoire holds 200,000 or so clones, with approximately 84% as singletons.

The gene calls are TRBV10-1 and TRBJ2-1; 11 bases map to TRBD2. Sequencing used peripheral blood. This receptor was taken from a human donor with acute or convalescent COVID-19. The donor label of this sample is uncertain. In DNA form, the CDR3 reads TGCGCCATGAGTAGCGGGAGGGCCATCACCACACACAATGAGCAGTTCTTC. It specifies CAMSSGRAITTHNEQFF.